Below, 28 T cell receptor beta chains from the same sample are listed, as sequenced in a study of cytomegalovirus exposure and HLA in healthy donors. The study ran its PCR with 60 Vbeta and 13 Jbeta primers. Assay: immunoSEQ multiplex PCR; the TCRdb copy retains only in-frame clones and omits some. In the table there are some 84,000 clones, roughly 80% of which are singletons. What was sequenced was PBMCs. These receptors came from a boy younger than 18 in good health and CMV-seronegative.

DNA of the CDR3: TGTGCCAGCAGAGGAGGTTTGGTTGGCTACACCTTC. This translates into CASRGGLVGYTF. The J gene is TRBJ1-2, the V gene TRBV2; D gene uncertain. The CDR3 extends over 12 amino acids. Looked up from germline, CDR1 is SNHLY and CDR2 is FYNNEI. V shed 6 bases and J shed 7 bases, with 12 bases lying between them.

V gene TRBV4-1 combines with J gene TRBJ1-1, with 7 bases matching TRBD1. The CDR3 is 16 residues long. The ends lost 1 base at V and 4 bases at J; junction bases unmatched: 9. CDR1 is MGHRA, CDR2 YSYEKL, per germline. In DNA, the CDR3 is TGCGCCAGCAGCCAAGTCTTGACAGGGCGGGGCACTGAAGCTTTCTTT. Its protein product is CASSQVLTGRGTEAFF.

This clone appeared a few times. CDR3 DNA sequence: TGTGCCAGCAGTACCGGACAGGCCTCCTACGAGCAGTACTTC. As protein: CASSTGQASYEQYF. The rearrangement joins TRBV28 to TRBJ2-7; 7 bases match TRBD1. The CDR3 is 14 amino acids. Germline lookup yields CDR1 MDHEN and CDR2 SYDVKM. V lost 5 bases, J lost 0 bases, and 4 bases stayed unmatched.

The rearrangement links TRBV27 to TRBJ1-2; possibly TRBD1 for D (6 bases). CDR1 and CDR2 from the germline V gene are MNHEY and SMNVEV (reference sequence). With 2 bases removed from V and 6 bases from J, the gap between germline ends came to 13 bases. This CDR3 contains 14 residues. CDR3 residues: CASSLASAGDGYTF. The CDR3, as DNA: TGTGCCAGCAGTTTAGCGTCGGCAGGGGATGGCTACACCTTC.

The V call is TRBV28, the J call TRBJ1-6; D not certain. The CDR3 sequence is 13 residues long. The V end lost 5 bases, the J end lost 6 bases, and 8 bases lay between the germline ends. CDR1 MDHEN and CDR2 SYDVKM come from the germline V gene. The CDR3 spells CASSPVSNSPLHF. In DNA form, the CDR3 reads TGTGCCAGCAGTCCAGTTTCTAATTCACCCCTCCACTTT.

V and J are TRBV6-1 and TRBJ1-2; D unresolved. Trimming took 2 bases from V and 7 from J, leaving 11 bases between them. The CDR3 covers 13 residues. The germline V gene has CDR1 MNHNS and CDR2 SASEGT. The CDR3: CASSEIEYGGYTF. The CDR3 coding sequence is TGTGCCAGCAGTGAAATTGAGTATGGTGGCTACACCTTC.

V and J are TRBV15 and TRBJ1-3; D unresolved. Trimming removed 3 bases at V and 0 bases at J, with 12 bases between. The CDR3 consists of 16 residues. Per germline, CDR1 LNHNV and CDR2 YYDKDF (reference sequence). For the CDR3, the DNA is TGTGCCACCAGCAGCACTCAGCGCAGCTCTGGAAACACCATATATTTT. This encodes CATSSTQRSSGNTIYF.

The genes are TRBV29-1 and TRBJ2-2; tentative D call: TRBD1 (6 bases). Trimming removed 5 bases from V and 6 bases from J, with 19 bases in between. Germline CDR1 SQVTM, CDR2 ANQGSEA. The CDR3 has 15 amino acids. The CDR3 reads CSVHGLGAGAGELFF. The CDR3 DNA sequence: TGCAGCGTTCACGGGCTGGGGGCCGGGGCCGGGGAGCTGTTTTTT.

V and J are TRBV7-9 and TRBJ2-1, with D maybe TRBD2 (6 bases). Trimming took off 1 base at V and 9 bases at J, with 10 bases between the two ends. This CDR3 region has 13 residues. Germline lookup yields CDR1 SEHNR and CDR2 FQNEAQ (reference sequence). The CDR3 DNA reads as TGTGCCAGCAGCTTAGAGCGGGCGCGTGAGCAGTTCTTC. As protein: CASSLERAREQFF.

The chain carries TRBV29-1 and TRBJ2-5; 11 nucleotides agree with TRBD2. The CDR3 spans 12 residues. Germline trimming cut 7 bases from V and 3 bases from J; bases unmatched to any gene: 1. Germline V gene sequence: CDR1 SQVTM, CDR2 ANQGSEA. CDR3 sequence reads: CSASGRKETQYF. CDR3 DNA: TGCAGCGCTAGCGGGAGGAAAGAGACCCAGTACTTC. Supplemented by reference TRBV29-1 and TRBJ2-5, the full variable domain reads SAVISQKPSRDICQRGTSLTIQCQVDSQVTMMFWYRQQPGQSLTLIATANQGSEATYESGFVIDKFPISRPNLTFSTLTVSNMSPEDSSIYLCSASGRKETQYFGPGTRLLVL.

This clone was detected only once. The CDR3, as DNA: TGTGCCAGTAGTCTAGGGACAGGGCGGACTGAAGCTTTCTTT. It codes for CASSLGTGRTEAFF. The genes are TRBV19 and TRBJ1-1, with 9 bases fitting TRBD1. The length of the CDR3 is 14 residues. In germline, CDR1 is LNHDA, CDR2 SQIVND (reference sequence). J lost 5 bases, V lost 5 bases, and 6 bases had no gene match.

This clone was seen a few times. V usage is TRBV25-1 and J usage is TRBJ2-3, with D unclear. This CDR3 has 11 amino acids. Germline values: CDR1 MGHDK, CDR2 SYGVNS. V lost 5 bases, J lost 6 bases, and 6 bases lay in between. CDR3 amino acids: CASSRLDTQYF. As DNA, the CDR3 is TGTGCCAGCAGTCGACTGGATACGCAGTATTTT. The variable domain in full, with the rest retrieved from reference TRBV25-1 and TRBJ2-3, is EADIYQTPRYLVIGTGKKITLECSQTMGHDKMYWYQQDPGMELHLIHYSYGVNSTEKGDLSSESTVSRIRTEHFPLTLESARPSHTSQYLCASSRLDTQYFGPGTRLTVL.

The chain uses TRBV30 and TRBJ1-2, with D uncertain. V lost 3 bases and J lost 3, with 11 bases in between. CDR3 length: 13 amino acids. Germline V gene sequence: CDR1 GTSNPN, CDR2 SVGIG (reference sequence). The CDR3 DNA is TGTGCCTGGAGCCCCCATACGGACTATGGCTACACCTTC. Protein product: CAWSPHTDYGYTF.

The chain uses TRBV6-5 and TRBJ1-1; D is undetermined. CDR1 is MNHEY, CDR2 SVGAGI, per germline. V lost 7 bases, J lost 1 base, and 13 bases lay in between. This CDR3 spans 14 amino acids. The CDR3 reads CASTRTGGNTEAFF. CDR3 in DNA: TGTGCCAGCACCCGAACGGGAGGGAACACTGAAGCTTTCTTT.

V is TRBV27 and J is TRBJ2-7; D ambiguous. V lost 4 bases, J lost 3 bases, and 10 bases lay in between. Germline V gene data show CDR1 as MNHEY and CDR2 as SMNVEV (reference sequence). There are 13 residues in the CDR3. CDR3 bases: TGTGCCAGCAGTTACACAACAAACTACGAGCAGTACTTC. Its translation: CASSYTTNYEQYF.

The CDR3 DNA is TGTGCCATCAGTGACCCGGGACTAGCGACAATGGTGGGACGGGAGACCCAGTACTTC. Residues: CAISDPGLATMVGRETQYF. The chain recombines TRBV10-3 with TRBJ2-5, with TRBD2 identical over 10 bases. The trim removed 3 bases at V and 5 bases at J, leaving 18 bases unmatched. Germline loops: CDR1 ENHRY, CDR2 SYGVKD. This CDR3 has 19 amino acids.

The CDR3 loop is CASISPTGVEQYF. DNA for the CDR3: TGTGCCAGCATCTCACCAACGGGGGTCGAGCAGTACTTC. V gene TRBV28 combines with J gene TRBJ2-7; D may be TRBD2 (6 bases). The V end lost 7 bases, the J end lost 6 bases, and 16 bases lay between the germline ends. The CDR3 length is 13 residues. In germline, CDR1 is MDHEN, CDR2 SYDVKM.

The chain is built from TRBV4-1 and TRBJ1-2, with 8 bases matching TRBD1. In germline, CDR1 is MGHRA, CDR2 YSYEKL. The J segment lost 2 bases and the V segment lost 2 bases, leaving 4 bases of the junction unmatched. The CDR3 is 15 residues long. The CDR3 nucleotides read TGCGCCAGCAGCCAACCGGGACAGGCCAACTATGGCTACACCTTC. It encodes CASSQPGQANYGYTF.

The chain joins TRBV21-1 to TRBJ1-2; the table's D call of TRBD1 was not tested on the DNA. TRBV21-1 is tagged as a pseudogene. The CDR3 has 15 residues. The DNA for the CDR3 is TGTGCCAGCAGCAACGACAGGGGGAAGAACTATGGCTACACCTTC. As protein: CASSNDRGKNYGYTF.

V and J are TRBV7-2 and TRBJ2-1, with 10 positions matching TRBD2. Trimming cost V 4 bases and J 6 bases; bases outside gene matches: 9. The germline V gene has CDR1 SGHTA and CDR2 FQGNSA. The length of the CDR3 is 16 residues. Here the CDR3 DNA reads TGTGCCAGCAGCTCCTACGGACTAGCGGTCCGCAATGAGCAGTTCTTC. Translation: CASSSYGLAVRNEQFF.

The chain combines TRBV6-6 with TRBJ2-5, with TRBD1 as a possible D gene (7 bases). Germline CDR1 MNHNY, CDR2 SVGAGI (reference sequence). Trimming cost V 6 bases and J 4 bases, with 21 bases left between them. The CDR3 is 16 amino acids. The CDR3 is CASRLGQLVEGETQYF. The CDR3 bases are TGTGCCAGCAGATTGGGACAGTTGGTGGAGGGAGAGACCCAGTACTTC.

The J gene is TRBJ2-7, the V gene TRBV30, with D possibly TRBD2 on 6 matching bases. The CDR3 length is 13 residues. Trimming took 1 base from V and 3 from J, leaving 10 bases between them. The germline V gene has CDR1 GTSNPN and CDR2 SVGIG (reference sequence). For the CDR3, the DNA is TGTGCCTGGAGTGAGCTGGGGGGCTACGAGCAGTACTTC. It translates to CAWSELGGYEQYF.

The sample holds one count of this clone. The rearrangement joins TRBV2 to TRBJ2-5; D uncertain. This CDR3 is 12 amino acids long. V lost 6 bases and J lost 4, with 9 bases in between. Per germline, CDR1 SNHLY and CDR2 FYNNEI. CDR3 coding DNA: TGTGCCAGCAGGAGTGAATTAGAGACCCAGTACTTC. This sequence encodes CASRSELETQYF.

The chain links TRBV27 to TRBJ2-7; 7 bases map to TRBD2. V lost 1 base to trimming and J lost 6 bases; unmatched junction nucleotides: 3. CDR1 is MNHEY, CDR2 SMNVEV, per germline (reference sequence). The CDR3 sequence is 13 residues long. The CDR3 sequence is CASSLFASGEQYF. The DNA of the CDR3 is TGTGCCAGCAGTTTATTTGCTAGCGGCGAGCAGTACTTC.

This chain joins TRBV2 and TRBJ1-6; D is undetermined. CDR3 length equals 13 residues. Trimming cost V 1 base and J 8 bases, with 6 bases left between them. Germline V gives CDR1 SNHLY, CDR2 FYNNEI. CDR3 DNA: TGTGCCAGCAGTGAAGTTCGGGATTCACCCCTCCACTTT. Translation: CASSEVRDSPLHF.

The gene calls are TRBV6-5 and TRBJ1-1; D gene unclear. V gave up 2 bases and J gave up 4 bases, with 8 bases separating them. Germline V gene lookup returns CDR1 MNHEY and CDR2 SVGAGI. This CDR3 contains 13 residues. The CDR3 here is CASSYQAPTEAFF. CDR3 DNA sequence: TGTGCCAGCAGTTACCAGGCCCCCACTGAAGCTTTCTTT.

The CDR3 coding sequence is TGTGCCAGCAGTCCTCGGACAGGCTGGGAAAAACTGTTTTTT. Its protein is CASSPRTGWEKLFF. The rearrangement links TRBV28 to TRBJ1-4; 7 nucleotides agree with TRBD1. Germline V gene sequence: CDR1 MDHEN, CDR2 SYDVKM. The CDR3 runs 14 residues. Trimming cost V 5 bases and J 8 bases; bases outside gene matches: 8.

The CDR3 coding sequence is TGTGCCACCAGACTAGCGATTGGGACCTACGAGCAGTACTTC. This sequence encodes CATRLAIGTYEQYF. The V and J genes are TRBV6-1 and TRBJ2-7, with 8 bases identical to TRBD2. J was trimmed by 2 bases and V by 10 bases; bases with no gene match: 10. In germline, CDR1 is MNHNS, CDR2 SASEGT. There are 14 residues in the CDR3.